This TCR beta chain was observed in a study of Tregs in tolerant kidney transplant recipients (dated by TCRdb to the late 2010s). Study-level background: TCRbeta sequencing was used in the study to identify donor-specific regulatory T cells before combined kidney and bone marrow transplantation, and the identified cells were then tracked after transplant. TCRbeta repertoire sequencing was used in 3 healthy controls to compare several methods for expanding Tregs specific for an allogeneic donor.

Relative to germline, V is missing 6 bases and J is missing 1 base, with 5 bases of the junction outside any gene match. The CDR3 runs 15 amino acids, cysteine and phenylalanine included. The kept DNA is CDR3 alone, 45 bases in frame from the first base. CDR1 and CDR2 are drawn from the germline V gene (reference sequence): SEHNR, FQNEAQ. With regard to this clone: Its cognate antigen has yet to be identified. Base qualities are not provided; no much larger clone lies one nucleotide away.

Paper-wide results and their limitations: Although technical replication error seemed to be minimal, the question of biological reproducibility was not addressed directly. Because the study included only a small number of patients, the results must be confirmed in larger populations and under other immunosuppression protocols. The most biologically relevant and donor-specific TCRbeta repertoire appeared to be identified by expanding Tregs with activated donor B cells.

Genomic DNA was extracted from sorted cells with the QIAGEN DNeasy Blood and Tissue Kit for TCRbeta CDR3 sequencing. High-throughput TCRbeta CDR3 sequencing was carried out commercially through immunoSEQ, with PCR amplification with bias correction and internal controls included. The source study handled its data this way. Unique productive TCRbeta sequences were defined by CDR3 nucleotide sequence where primers matched, otherwise by CDR3 amino acid sequence with Vbeta and Jbeta genes. To correct sorting error, sequences shared between sorted populations at a frequency ratio of 2:1 or less were removed; the rest were assigned to the higher population. Sequences were defined as donor-reactive when expanded at least 5-fold in CFSE-low cells versus unstimulated cells and present at a frequency of at least 0.01% in CFSE-low cells. Jensen-Shannon divergence, calculated on the top 100 TCRbeta sequences ranked by frequency, was used to quantify repertoire divergence. When a sample had multiple sequencing runs, each run was corrected for sorting error separately and the runs were then pooled. TCRdb retrieved this table from immuneACCESS and kept in-frame rearrangements only. Not all clones are present; in checked studies, unresolved V genes account for under half, and no reason is known for the remainder. From that table come the V and J calls and clone size; the DNA was used to work out D and trimming. Counted in this sample were 75,000 to 100,000 clones; around nine tenths of them appeared once. Of the sample, roughly 5% falls within the top ten clones.

Thawed PBMCs were FACS-sorted into unstimulated Tregs (CD4+CD25+CD127-), CD4+ non-Tregs (CD4+CD25-), CD4 cells and CD8 cells. Blood from healthy controls was obtained either as purchased buffy coats or from healthy volunteers. Healthy control blood was processed by Ficoll density gradient to PBMCs and cryopreserved; patient PBMCs were collected before and after transplant. This receptor chain uses TRBV7-9 and TRBJ2-2, with 7 bases aligning to TRBD2. The source material was CD8+ T cells from blood. The clonotype was recovered from a human donor in good health. The DNA sequence is given as TGTGCCAGCAGTCCTAGCGGCGGGAACACCGGGGAGCTGTTTTTT. Translated, this is CASSPSGGNTGELFF. When the CDR3 is completed using the reference TRBV7-9 and TRBJ2-2 genes on either side, the full variable domain is DTGVSQNPRHKITKRGQNVTFRCDPISEHNRLYWYRQTLGQGPEFLTYFQNEAQLEKSRLLSDRFSAERPKGSFSTLEIQRTEQGDSAMYLCASSPSGGNTGELFFGEGSRLTVL.